One sample yielded the 25 T cell receptor beta chains listed below, sequenced in a study of blood T cell repertoires in COVID-19. Profiled with immunoSEQ multiplex PCR; TCRdb holds only in-frame clones, not every one. The sample includes approximately 250,000 clones, approximately 90% of them seen just once. Sequencing input: PBMCs or T cells enriched from blood (not recorded which). The receptors were sampled from a woman in her twenties or thirties with acute COVID-19.

The V gene is TRBV7-9, the J gene TRBJ1-6; 9 bases agree with TRBD1. Germline CDR1 is SEHNR and CDR2 is FQNEAQ (reference sequence). Trimming removed 1 base from V and 7 bases from J; junction bases left unmatched: 2. This CDR3 has 15 residues. CDR3 nucleotides: TGTGCCAGCAGCTTAGTGGGACAGGGAAATTCACCCCTCCACTTT. It is translated as CASSLVGQGNSPLHF.

This clone was recorded only once. V is TRBV5-6 and J is TRBJ1-1; D may be TRBD1 (5 bases). Germline V lookup: CDR1 SGHDT, CDR2 YYEEEE. V was clipped by 5 bases and J by 6 bases, with 14 bases between them. The CDR3 contains 13 residues. CDR3 DNA: TGTGCCAGCAGGGTTGGAGGGGCGGCTGAAGCTTTCTTT. Protein sequence: CASRVGGAAEAFF.

The chain combines TRBV20-1 with TRBJ2-1; D is possibly TRBD1 (5 bases). Trimming left V 4 bases short and J 4 bases short, with 8 bases between. There are 12 residues in the CDR3. Germline values: CDR1 DFQATT, CDR2 SNEGSKA (reference sequence). The CDR3 region is CSAIDRYNEQFF. The CDR3 DNA reads TGCAGTGCTATTGACAGATACAATGAGCAGTTCTTC.

The chain joins TRBV5-1 to TRBJ1-5; 7 nucleotides match TRBD1. J lost 7 bases, V lost 4 bases, and 8 bases had no gene match. The CDR3 has 14 residues. Germline CDR1 and CDR2: SGHRS and YFSETQ. The CDR3: CASSTTGEGQPQHF. In DNA form, the CDR3 reads TGCGCCAGCAGCACCACAGGGGAAGGCCAGCCCCAGCATTTT.

V and J are TRBV4-1 and TRBJ2-1; D gene uncertain. CDR3 length: 15 residues. Trimming removed 1 base from V and 0 bases from J, with 7 bases in between. The germline V gene encodes CDR1 MGHRA and CDR2 YSYEKL. Here the CDR3 DNA reads TGCGCCAGCAGCCAAGGACTTCTCTCCTACAATGAGCAGTTCTTC. This encodes CASSQGLLSYNEQFF.

V is TRBV29-1 and J is TRBJ2-7; tentatively, D is TRBD2 (6 bases). The CDR3 extends over 15 amino acids. Trimming left V 3 bases short and J 2 bases short, with 17 bases between. Germline V gene data show CDR1 as SQVTM and CDR2 as ANQGSEA. The CDR3 nucleotides read TGCAGCGTTGAGGCCCGGTTGGGGGGAGCCTACGAGCAGTACTTC. Amino acid sequence: CSVEARLGGAYEQYF.

The CDR3 spells CASSYSLGAGSTEAFF. DNA for the CDR3: TGTGCCAGCAGTTACTCTCTGGGGGCGGGCTCCACTGAAGCTTTCTTT. This sequence joins TRBV6-5 and TRBJ1-1; maybe TRBD1 (6 bases). In germline, CDR1 is MNHEY, CDR2 SVGAGI. The CDR3 consists of 16 residues. The ends were cut back, 0 bases at V and 4 bases at J, with 15 bases in the middle.

This sequence joins TRBV4-2 and TRBJ2-3; weak D call: TRBD2 (7 bases). The ends were cut back, 2 bases at V and 2 bases at J, with 17 bases in the middle. CDR3 length: 17 amino acids. Germline values: CDR1 LGHNA, CDR2 YNFKEQ. Written as DNA, the CDR3 is TGTGCCAGCAGCCAAACGGGGGGCGGGGGACACACAGATACGCAGTATTTT. Residues: CASSQTGGGGHTDTQYF.

The chain carries TRBV3-1 (or the pseudogene TRBV3-2) and TRBJ2-1, with 13 bases lining up with TRBD2. Germline V gene lookup returns CDR1 LGHDT and CDR2 YNNKEL (reference sequence). The CDR3 has 17 residues. The junction had 12 bases not matched to a gene; V was cut back by 6 bases and J by 7 bases. The CDR3 DNA sequence: TGTGCCAGCAGAACTACCCGGACTAGCGGGAGAGGGAATGAGCAGTTCTTC. It specifies CASRTTRTSGRGNEQFF.

The chain is built from TRBV4-3 and TRBJ2-1; 8 bases match TRBD2. Trimming cost V 1 base and J 8 bases; bases outside gene matches: 13. Germline CDR1 LGHNA, CDR2 YSLEER. This CDR3 is built from 17 residues. In DNA, the CDR3 is TGCGCCAGCAGCCAAGGGTGGGCTAGCGGGCAAGTGGATGAGCAGTTCTTC. Encoded protein: CASSQGWASGQVDEQFF.

The chain is built from TRBV10-1 and TRBJ2-5; 9 bases align to TRBD1. V was clipped by 10 bases and J by 0 bases; unmatched bases: 12. CDR3 length: 16 amino acids. Germline CDR1 and CDR2: WNHNN and SYGVQD (reference sequence). CDR3 DNA sequence: TGCGCCAACATCCCGAACGGGGACAGGGACCAAGAGACCCAGTACTTC. Translated: CANIPNGDRDQETQYF.

The chain is built from TRBV28 and TRBJ1-2; TRBD1 matches at 9 bases. Trimming took 3 bases from V and 6 from J; bases not matched to a gene: 5. From germline, CDR1 is MDHEN and CDR2 SYDVKM. The CDR3 runs to 14 residues. The CDR3 DNA reads TGTGCCAGCAGTTTGACAGGGGGAAGAAATGGCTACACCTTC. Its protein is CASSLTGGRNGYTF.

This chain links TRBV5-1 with TRBJ2-5; 11 nucleotides align to TRBD2. V was clipped by 0 bases and J by 3 bases; unmatched bases: 7. The germline V gene has CDR1 SGHRS and CDR2 YFSETQ. This CDR3 region has 17 residues. The CDR3 here is CASSLELAGVGKETQYF. CDR3 sequence (DNA): TGCGCCAGCAGCTTGGAACTAGCGGGAGTGGGGAAAGAGACCCAGTACTTC.

The chain has TRBV6-5 and TRBJ2-7; 9 nucleotides line up with TRBD1. After removal of 2 bases from V and 3 bases from J, the junction contained 2 bases not matched to a gene. The CDR3 is 14 amino acids. Looked up from germline, CDR1 is MNHEY and CDR2 is SVGAGI. CDR3 sequence (DNA): TGTGCCAGCAGTTACGGGGACAGGGACTACGAGCAGTACTTC. This codes for CASSYGDRDYEQYF.

The V gene is TRBV30, the J gene TRBJ2-7; 7 bases agree with TRBD1. Trimming removed 5 bases from V and 7 bases from J; junction bases left unmatched: 8. From germline, CDR1 is GTSNPN and CDR2 SVGIG (reference sequence). The CDR3 length is 12 residues. The CDR3: CAWGTVAREQYF. Written as DNA, the CDR3 is TGTGCCTGGGGGACAGTCGCACGGGAGCAGTACTTC.

The chain has TRBV7-3 and TRBJ2-3; 10 bases are shared with TRBD1. The CDR3 contains 15 residues. Germline-derived CDR1 and CDR2 are SGHTA and FQGTGA. Germline trimming cut 5 bases from V and 5 bases from J; bases unmatched to any gene: 7. The CDR3 DNA reads TGTGCCAGCAGCCCGACGGGGACAGGGGTAGATACGCAGTATTTT. This encodes CASSPTGTGVDTQYF.

This chain's CDR3 is CASSPLGLAVYEQYF. DNA for the CDR3: TGTGCCAGCAGCCCCCTGGGACTAGCGGTATACGAGCAGTACTTC. The chain is built from TRBV5-5 and TRBJ2-7; 11 bases fit TRBD2. Looked up from germline, CDR1 is SGHKS and CDR2 is YYEKEE (reference sequence). V lost 4 bases, J lost 4 bases, and 7 bases stayed unmatched. This CDR3 is 15 amino acids long.

The sample holds one count of this clone. The chain carries TRBV7-3 and TRBJ2-3; D is perhaps TRBD2 (5 bases). Trimming cost V 6 bases and J 7 bases, with 11 bases left between them. Germline-derived CDR1 and CDR2 are SGHTA and FQGTGA. The CDR3 is 12 residues long. The CDR3 DNA is TGTGCCAGCAGTCTCAGCGGATATACGCAGTATTTT. This gives the protein CASSLSGYTQYF.

The chain employs TRBV28 and TRBJ1-4; 7 nucleotides align to TRBD1. CDR3 length equals 14 residues. The germline V gene encodes CDR1 MDHEN and CDR2 SYDVKM. Trimming cost V 6 bases and J 8 bases; bases outside gene matches: 9. The CDR3 region has the DNA TGTGCCAGCAGCCCCGACAGGGAAGGGGAAAAACTGTTTTTT. Its translation: CASSPDREGEKLFF. Combining the CDR3 with reference TRBV28 and TRBJ1-4 gives the whole variable domain DVKVTQSSRYLVKRTGEKVFLECVQDMDHENMFWYRQDPGLGLRLIYFSYDVKMKEKGDIPEGYSVSREKKERFSLILESASTNQTSMYLCASSPDREGEKLFFGSGTQLSVL.

The chain is built from TRBV20-1 and TRBJ2-1, with D unclear. In germline, CDR1 is DFQATT, CDR2 SNEGSKA (reference sequence). Between the trimmed V and J ends, which lost 3 bases and 6 bases, there was a span of 15 bases. This CDR3 contains 14 residues. The CDR3 spells CSASPLGNANEQFF. In DNA, the CDR3 is TGCAGTGCTAGTCCACTCGGTAATGCCAATGAGCAGTTCTTC.

The chain combines TRBV28 with TRBJ1-6, with 8 bases matching TRBD1. The V gene end was trimmed by 3 bases and the J gene end by 9 bases; junction bases not matched to a gene: 13. There are 17 residues in the CDR3. Germline-derived CDR1 and CDR2 are MDHEN and SYDVKM. The CDR3 sequence is CASSFPMTGVRPSPLHF. The CDR3 DNA follows: TGTGCCAGCAGTTTTCCCATGACAGGGGTAAGACCTTCACCCCTCCACTTT.

This sequence joins TRBV7-6 and TRBJ2-1; 9 bases are shared with TRBD1. CDR1 is SGHVS and CDR2 is FNYEAQ in the germline V gene. The CDR3 extends over 16 amino acids. Trimming took 3 bases from V and 4 from J; bases not matched to a gene: 7. The CDR3 DNA is TGTGCCAGCAGCTTGGGGACAGGGAGGCAATACAATGAGCAGTTCTTC. This sequence encodes CASSLGTGRQYNEQFF. Using reference TRBV7-6 and TRBJ2-1 for the parts outside the CDR3, the full variable domain is GAGVSQSPRYKVTKRGQDVALRCDPISGHVSLYWYRQALGQGPEFLTYFNYEAQQDKSGLPNDRFSAERPEGSISTLTIQRTEQRDSAMYRCASSLGTGRQYNEQFFGPGTRLTVL.

The chain couples TRBV9 to TRBJ2-1; 10 bases map to TRBD2. The CDR3 loop spans 15 amino acids. J lost 5 bases, V lost 2 bases, and 4 bases had no gene match. The germline V gene encodes CDR1 SGDLS and CDR2 YYNGEE. In DNA, the CDR3 is TGTGCCAGCAGCGTGGGGACTAGCGTCAACAATGAGCAGTTCTTC. It codes for CASSVGTSVNNEQFF.

The rearrangement joins TRBV3-1 (or the pseudogene TRBV3-2) to TRBJ2-3; 10 nucleotides align to TRBD1. Trimming cost V 2 bases and J 4 bases; bases outside gene matches: 6. Germline assignment: CDR1 LGHDT and CDR2 YNNKEL (reference sequence). This CDR3 spans 16 amino acids. CDR3 nucleotide sequence: TGTGCCAGCAGCCAAATGGGACAGGGGCGACCAGATACGCAGTATTTT. Translated: CASSQMGQGRPDTQYF.

This rearrangement joins TRBV10-3 to TRBJ2-1, with TRBD2 matching over 15 bases. This CDR3 comprises 21 residues. Germline-derived CDR1 and CDR2 are ENHRY and SYGVKD. V dropped 5 bases and J dropped 9; count of bases not matched to a gene: 23. The DNA of the CDR3 is TGTGCCATCAGTCAAACCTCTCCTGGTCGGGGACTAGCGGGAGGTCGTACTGAGCAGTTCTTC. It specifies CAISQTSPGRGLAGGRTEQFF.